Given below is one T cell receptor (beta chain) in context. Its specificity is unknown. Researchers ran the PCR with 60 Vbeta and 13 Jbeta primers. TCRdb keeps only in-frame clones here, not all; method: immunoSEQ multiplex PCR. The table records more than 55,000 clones, 60% to 75% of them present only once. With 5 bases clipped from V and 2 bases from J, the junction kept 4 bases outside the gene matches. CDR1 SNHLY and CDR2 FYNNEI come from the germline V gene. This CDR3 is 14 amino acids long. As for the donors, each was a healthy bone marrow donor. This sample is part of a study of cytomegalovirus exposure and HLA in healthy donors. Whole-study results and caveats: Rare TCR sequences dominated, though some public TCRs recurred in many donors. TRBV6-2, TRBV6-3 and some other V segments were excluded as indistinguishable. A link between a missense DCLRE1C variant and TCR beta V- and J-gene trimming emerged from a later analysis.

V usage is TRBV2 and J usage is TRBJ1-1, with 8 bases aligning to TRBD1. The TCR comes from a woman aged 55-70 years in good health and CMV-seropositive. The sequencing sample was made of PBMCs. The CDR3 nucleotides read TGTGCCAGCAGTTACAGGGGGGCCAACACTGAAGCTTTCTTT. It translates to CASSYRGANTEAFF.